The 5 T cell receptor beta chains below come from one sample, sequenced in a study of blood T cell repertoires in COVID-19. Assay used: immunoSEQ multiplex PCR; TCRdb lists only in-frame clones, some missing. The sample lists about 13,000 clones, 70% to 90% occurring once. Sequencing input: peripheral blood. Receptors were obtained from a human donor in a cohort sampled during active COVID-19.

The chain combines TRBV7-2 with TRBJ2-5; D possibly corresponds to TRBD2 (6 bases). The V end lost 4 bases, the J end lost 5 bases, and 11 bases lay between the germline ends. The CDR3 has 13 amino acids. Germline V gives CDR1 SGHTA, CDR2 FQGNSA. This CDR3 is CASSWSSGETQYF. For the CDR3, the DNA is TGTGCCAGCAGCTGGAGCAGCGGGGAGACCCAGTACTTC.

The genes are TRBV6-5 and TRBJ2-1; 9 positions agree with TRBD2. V dropped 2 bases and J dropped 5; count of bases not matched to a gene: 4. The germline gives CDR1 MNHEY, CDR2 SVGAGI. This CDR3 contains 15 residues. This chain's CDR3 is CASSYRLADDNEQFF. The CDR3 region has the DNA TGTGCCAGCAGTTACCGACTAGCGGATGACAATGAGCAGTTCTTC.

This clone was detected once. The chain has TRBV29-1 and TRBJ2-5, with a tentative D call TRBD1 (6 bases). V lost 6 bases and J lost 4, with 18 bases in between. The CDR3 runs 14 residues. CDR1 and CDR2 (germline): SQVTM, ANQGSEA. The CDR3 loop is CSVALQGGRETQYF. In nucleotides, the CDR3 is TGCAGCGTCGCTCTTCAAGGGGGTCGAGAGACCCAGTACTTC.

V and J are TRBV4-3 and TRBJ1-2; TRBD1 agrees at 8 bases. The CDR3 is 15 residues long. The V and J ends lost 0 bases and 7 bases, in that order; junction bases with no gene match: 7. The germline gives CDR1 LGHNA, CDR2 YSLEER. CDR3 sequence: CASSQEARQGSGYTF. As DNA, the CDR3 is TGCGCCAGCAGCCAAGAAGCCCGACAGGGGTCTGGCTACACCTTC.

The chain has TRBV6-5 and TRBJ1-6; 9 nucleotides agree with TRBD1. V gave up 5 bases and J gave up 6 bases; unmatched junction bases: 2. CDR1 and CDR2 from the germline V gene are MNHEY and SVGAGI. The CDR3 spans 14 residues. In DNA, the CDR3 is TGTGCCAGCAGTCGGACAGGGGCTAATTCACCCCTCCACTTT. Translated, it gives CASSRTGANSPLHF.